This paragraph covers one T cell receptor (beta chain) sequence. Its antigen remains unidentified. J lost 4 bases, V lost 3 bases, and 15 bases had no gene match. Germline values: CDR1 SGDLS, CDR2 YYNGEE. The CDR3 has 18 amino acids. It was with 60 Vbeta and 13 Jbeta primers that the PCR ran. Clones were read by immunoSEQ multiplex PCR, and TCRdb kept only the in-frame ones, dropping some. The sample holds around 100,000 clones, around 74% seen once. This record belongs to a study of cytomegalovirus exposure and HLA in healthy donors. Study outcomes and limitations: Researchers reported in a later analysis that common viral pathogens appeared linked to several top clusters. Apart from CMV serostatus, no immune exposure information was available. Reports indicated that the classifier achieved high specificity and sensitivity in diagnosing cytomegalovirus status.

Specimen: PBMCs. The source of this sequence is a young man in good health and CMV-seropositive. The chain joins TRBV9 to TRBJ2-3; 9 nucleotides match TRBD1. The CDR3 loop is CASSGEVVWDRAADTQYF. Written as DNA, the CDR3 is TGTGCCAGCAGCGGTGAGGTGGTGTGGGACAGGGCTGCAGATACGCAGTATTTT.